The sequence of this TCR beta chain was determined in a study of cytomegalovirus exposure and HLA in healthy donors. Study-wide findings and caveats: The authors considered a cluster of highly shared sequence variants likely to be a sequencing artifact.

Note on this clone: The target antigen is unknown.

PCR was performed using 60 Vbeta and 13 Jbeta primers. The authors' processing: About 88 million unique TCR beta chains, approximately 11 million of them shared, were counted by a later analysis. Generated by immunoSEQ multiplex PCR, the TCRdb table keeps only in-frame clones and is missing some. From that table come the V and J calls and clone size; the DNA was used to work out D and trimming. The table records 95,000 or so clones, roughly 70% of them present only once. The germline V gene encodes CDR1 SGHAT and CDR2 FQDESV (reference sequence). CDR3 size: 15 residues. V lost 5 bases, J lost 1 base, and 14 bases lay in between.

This TCR was sampled from a woman aged 50 to 60 in good health and CMV-seropositive. The rearrangement joins TRBV11-1 to TRBJ2-5; D might be TRBD1 (6 bases). The sequenced material came from PBMCs. The CDR3 reads CASSPNPTGQETQYF. As DNA, the CDR3 is TGTGCCAGCAGCCCTAACCCGACAGGCCAAGAGACCCAGTACTTC.